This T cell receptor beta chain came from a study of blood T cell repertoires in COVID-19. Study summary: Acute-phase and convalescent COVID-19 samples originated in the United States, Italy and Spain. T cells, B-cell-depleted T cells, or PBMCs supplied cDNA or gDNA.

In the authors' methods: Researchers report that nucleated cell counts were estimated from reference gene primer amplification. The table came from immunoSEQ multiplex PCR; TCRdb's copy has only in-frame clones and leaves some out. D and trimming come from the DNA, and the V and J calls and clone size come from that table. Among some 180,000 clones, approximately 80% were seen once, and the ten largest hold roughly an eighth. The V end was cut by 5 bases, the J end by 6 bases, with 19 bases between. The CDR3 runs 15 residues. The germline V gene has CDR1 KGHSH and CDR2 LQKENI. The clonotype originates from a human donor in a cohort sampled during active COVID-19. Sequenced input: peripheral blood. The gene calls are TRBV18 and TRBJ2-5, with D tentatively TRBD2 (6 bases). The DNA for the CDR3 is TGTGCCAGCTCAAAACGACTAGATCTTACGAAGACCCAGTACTTC. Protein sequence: CASSKRLDLTKTQYF.